In its sample, the clone carrying this T cell receptor (beta chain) ranks as medium-sized (0.01 to 0.1%). TCRdb analysed the 5' RACE reads with MiXCR anew, one entry per CDR3 protein. Among 50,000 or so distinct CDR3 sequences, roughly 5.9% were seen once, and the ten largest hold roughly 4.8%. These data come from a study of early T cells in non-severe SARS-CoV-2 infection. Study in general: Sequencing of bulk RNA from unsorted whole blood was done, without chain pairing.

CDR1 is SNHLY and CDR2 is FYNNEI in the germline V gene. Germline trimming cut 2 bases from V and 15 bases from J; bases unmatched to any gene: 7. The length of the CDR3 is 13 residues. The TCR sequence derives from an adult who was a healthcare worker with PCR-confirmed SARS-CoV-2 infection or an uninfected control (not recorded which). V usage is TRBV2 and J usage is TRBJ1-5, with TRBD1 identical over 10 bases. Sequenced input: whole blood. As DNA, the CDR3 is TGTGCCAGCAGTGAATGGGACAGGGGACCTCTGCATTTT. Protein sequence: CASSEWDRGPLHF.